This passage covers 23 T cell receptor beta chains from one sample sequenced in a study of blood T cell repertoires in COVID-19. The method was immunoSEQ multiplex PCR; TCRdb's version includes in-frame clones alone and lacks a portion of them. Seen here are a few hundred thousand clones, less than 90% observed once, and the top ten hold about 0.93%. The sequencing input was PBMCs or T cells enriched from blood (not recorded which). Receptors originate from a young woman who had recovered from COVID-19.

This clone was counted only a few times. The V and J genes are TRBV4-3 and TRBJ1-2, with 7 bases aligning to TRBD1. The CDR3 loop spans 13 amino acids. CDR1 and CDR2 from the germline V gene are LGHNA and YSLEER. V gave up 0 bases and J gave up 8 bases; unmatched junction bases: 3. This chain's CDR3 is CASSQEPGGGYTF. Written as DNA, the CDR3 is TGCGCCAGCAGCCAAGAGCCAGGGGGAGGCTACACCTTC.

The chain is built from TRBV4-1 and TRBJ2-3; the D gene is possibly TRBD1 (5 bases). V lost 4 bases and J 1 base, leaving 15 bases between the germline ends. Germline V gene data show CDR1 as MGHRA and CDR2 as YSYEKL. This CDR3 region has 16 residues. The DNA of the CDR3 is TGCGCCAGCAGCCTTACACAGGCAGCCCGCACAGATACGCAGTATTTT. Amino acids: CASSLTQAARTDTQYF.

The rearrangement joins TRBV5-1 to TRBJ1-6; 8 bases map to TRBD1. CDR1 is SGHRS and CDR2 is YFSETQ in the germline V gene. This CDR3 spans 17 amino acids. V dropped 2 bases and J dropped 11; count of bases not matched to a gene: 15. DNA for the CDR3: TGCGCCAGCAGCTTAGCTACAGGGGGAATAGAGGAGACACCCCTCCACTTT. Translation gives CASSLATGGIEETPLHF.

This chain links TRBV28 with TRBJ2-3; D might be TRBD2 (6 bases). The CDR3 totals 14 residues. Trimming stripped 5 bases from V and 5 bases from J, with 14 bases between. The germline V gene has CDR1 MDHEN and CDR2 SYDVKM. The CDR3 region has the DNA TGTGCCAGCAGTCCCGGGGGAACCGGAGATACGCAGTATTTT. It specifies CASSPGGTGDTQYF.

The chain couples TRBV6-4 to TRBJ2-3; no clear D gene. Trimming removed 0 bases from V and 2 bases from J, with 9 bases in between. Per germline, CDR1 MRHNA and CDR2 SNTAGT. The CDR3 extends over 15 amino acids. The CDR3 loop is CASSDSGYPTDTQYF. In nucleotides, the CDR3 is TGTGCCAGCAGTGACTCGGGCTACCCCACAGATACGCAGTATTTT.

The chain combines TRBV10-1 with TRBJ2-7, with TRBD1 matching 7 bases. The CDR3 length is 14 residues. The V segment lost 2 bases and the J segment 2 bases; nucleotides outside the gene matches: 3. Germline values: CDR1 WNHNN, CDR2 SYGVQD (reference sequence). CDR3 sequence: CASSETGEPYEQYF. CDR3 DNA sequence: TGCGCCAGCAGTGAGACAGGGGAACCCTACGAGCAGTACTTC.

The CDR3 nucleotides are TGTGCCAGCAGCTCCGGGGGGATTCGGAACACTGAAGCTTTCTTT. Its protein is CASSSGGIRNTEAFF. The V call is TRBV7-2, the J call TRBJ1-1, with a possible D match to TRBD1 (5 bases). CDR3 size: 15 residues. Germline V CDR1 and CDR2: SGHTA, FQGNSA. Trimming took off 4 bases at V and 1 base at J, with 13 bases between the two ends.

The chain combines TRBV6-5 with TRBJ1-4, with 7 bases that match TRBD1. CDR3 length equals 16 residues. The germline V gene has CDR1 MNHEY and CDR2 SVGAGI. V dropped 4 bases and J dropped 0; count of bases not matched to a gene: 5. The chain's CDR3 is CASSSIGGSTNEKLFF. The CDR3 coding sequence is TGTGCCAGCAGTTCCATAGGGGGCTCAACTAATGAAAAACTGTTTTTT.

For the CDR3, the DNA is TGTGCCAGCAGTGCTGATCAGCCCCAGCATTTT. Its translation: CASSADQPQHF. The chain carries TRBV2 and TRBJ1-5; D is undetermined. Trimming cost V 4 bases and J 5 bases, with 3 bases left between them. Per germline, CDR1 SNHLY and CDR2 FYNNEI. The CDR3 length is 11 residues. The full variable domain, completed using reference TRBV2 and TRBJ1-5, is EPEVTQTPSHQVTQMGQEVILRCVPISNHLYFYWYRQILGQKVEFLVSFYNNEISEKSEIFDDQFSVERPDGSNFTLKIRSTKLEDSAMYFCASSADQPQHFGDGTRLSIL.

The chain couples TRBV5-6 to TRBJ2-4; tentatively, D is TRBD2 (6 bases). CDR3 length equals 14 residues. V was pared by 2 bases and J by 3 bases, with 9 bases between. Germline assignment: CDR1 SGHDT and CDR2 YYEEEE. CDR3 sequence: CASSFPGDKNIQYF. In DNA form, the CDR3 reads TGTGCCAGCAGCTTTCCGGGGGACAAAAACATTCAGTACTTC.

The chain recombines TRBV10-1 with TRBJ1-1; 7 nucleotides line up with TRBD1. The CDR3 is 13 amino acids. The germline V gene encodes CDR1 WNHNN and CDR2 SYGVQD (reference sequence). V lost 7 bases to trimming and J lost 1 base; unmatched junction nucleotides: 3. In DNA form, the CDR3 reads TGCGCCAGCATGGACAGGAAGAACACTGAAGCTTTCTTT. Translating it yields CASMDRKNTEAFF.

The chain links TRBV9 to TRBJ2-1, with a tentative D call TRBD1 (6 bases). Trimming stripped 4 bases from V and 3 bases from J, with 11 bases between. CDR1 is SGDLS, CDR2 YYNGEE, per germline. The CDR3 sequence is 14 residues long. The DNA of the CDR3 is TGTGCCAGCAGCCCCGGGACAAGCTACAATGAGCAGTTCTTC. Translation: CASSPGTSYNEQFF.

The J gene is TRBJ1-2, the V gene TRBV28; D is unclear. CDR1 and CDR2 from the germline V gene are MDHEN and SYDVKM. Trimming removed 2 bases from V and 6 bases from J, with 10 bases in between. This CDR3 has 13 residues. The chain's CDR3 is CASSLIRSNGYTF. In DNA, the CDR3 is TGTGCCAGCAGTTTAATACGGTCCAATGGCTACACCTTC.

V gene TRBV15 combines with J gene TRBJ1-1; D perhaps matches TRBD1 (5 bases). The V gene's germline CDR1 is LNHNV and CDR2 YYDKDF (reference sequence). Trimming took 0 bases from V and 4 from J, leaving 15 bases between them. This CDR3 region has 16 residues. Here the CDR3 DNA reads TGTGCCACCAGCAGAGATCCCCCGGGCGGGGGCACTGAAGCTTTCTTT. Protein sequence: CATSRDPPGGGTEAFF.

V is TRBV2 and J is TRBJ1-2; 7 positions match TRBD1. Per the germline V gene, CDR1 is SNHLY and CDR2 is FYNNEI. The CDR3 has 14 amino acids. V dropped 4 bases and J dropped 2; count of bases not matched to a gene: 4. CDR3 sequence: CASSGGTENYGYTF. The CDR3 DNA follows: TGTGCCAGCAGTGGGGGGACAGAAAACTATGGCTACACCTTC.

The chain combines TRBV24-1 with TRBJ2-2; maybe TRBD1 (7 bases). Trimming removed 0 bases from V and 4 bases from J, with 11 bases in between. The germline gives CDR1 KGHDR, CDR2 SFDVKD. CDR3 length: 16 residues. CDR3 DNA: TGTGCCACCAGTGATTTGTGGGGGGACAGCACCGGGGAGCTGTTTTTT. It translates to CATSDLWGDSTGELFF.

The chain joins TRBV7-9 to TRBJ2-6, with a tentative D call TRBD1 (6 bases). The CDR3 sequence is 18 residues long. V shed 6 bases and J shed 0 bases, with 18 bases lying between them. Germline V gene lookup returns CDR1 SEHNR and CDR2 FQNEAQ (reference sequence). The CDR3 nucleotides read TGTGCCAGCAGTATAAGGAGTCAAGGGGGCTCTGGGGCCAACGTCCTGACTTTC. Translation: CASSIRSQGGSGANVLTF.

The chain combines TRBV19 with TRBJ1-5; weak D call: TRBD1 (6 bases). The CDR3 extends over 16 amino acids. Trimming pared 2 bases from V and 6 bases from J, leaving 17 bases between. CDR1 LNHDA and CDR2 SQIVND come from the germline V gene (reference sequence). CDR3 residues: CASSIIQQGGVQPQHF. The CDR3 DNA follows: TGTGCCAGTAGTATAATTCAACAGGGAGGGGTTCAGCCCCAGCATTTT.

CDR3 protein: CASSLDSEAFF. Written as DNA, the CDR3 is TGTGCCAGCAGTTTAGACAGCGAAGCTTTCTTT. The chain uses TRBV28 and TRBJ1-1; weak D call: TRBD1 (5 bases). The CDR3 runs 11 residues. Germline assignment: CDR1 MDHEN and CDR2 SYDVKM. Trimming took 2 bases from V and 8 from J, leaving 6 bases between them. The whole variable domain, filled in from reference TRBV28 and TRBJ1-1, reads DVKVTQSSRYLVKRTGEKVFLECVQDMDHENMFWYRQDPGLGLRLIYFSYDVKMKEKGDIPEGYSVSREKKERFSLILESASTNQTSMYLCASSLDSEAFFGQGTRLTVV.

The chain joins TRBV7-9 to TRBJ1-2; tentative D call: TRBD1 (5 bases). The V end was cut by 2 bases, the J end by 0 bases, with 10 bases between. The CDR3 covers 15 residues. Germline V gene data show CDR1 as SEHNR and CDR2 as FQNEAQ (reference sequence). CDR3 in DNA: TGTGCCAGCAGCTTAACAGGCTTTGCTAACTATGGCTACACCTTC. This codes for CASSLTGFANYGYTF.

V and J are TRBV28 and TRBJ1-1; 7 positions match TRBD1. The CDR3 runs 18 residues. Germline values: CDR1 MDHEN, CDR2 SYDVKM. The ends lost 3 bases at V and 1 base at J; junction bases unmatched: 14. As DNA, the CDR3 is TGTGCCAGCAGTTTCCCCCGGACAGGTCGTGATAGGAACACTGAAGCTTTCTTT. This translates into CASSFPRTGRDRNTEAFF.

The chain couples TRBV19 to TRBJ1-2; 8 positions match TRBD1. The germline V gene encodes CDR1 LNHDA and CDR2 SQIVND (reference sequence). The J segment lost 2 bases and the V segment lost 3 bases, leaving 5 bases of the junction unmatched. CDR3 length equals 15 residues. The CDR3 sequence is CASSIGQGDNYGYTF. The DNA of the CDR3 is TGTGCCAGTAGTATCGGACAGGGAGACAACTATGGCTACACCTTC.

The genes are TRBV11-3 and TRBJ2-5, with D possibly being TRBD1 (6 bases). This CDR3 is built from 15 residues. V was cut by 5 bases and J by 2 bases, with 15 bases left in between. The germline gives CDR1 SGHNT, CDR2 YENEEA. CDR3 residues: CASSRTYRAQETQYF. Here the CDR3 DNA reads TGTGCCAGCAGCCGCACATACAGGGCTCAAGAGACCCAGTACTTC.